The entry that follows covers one T cell receptor (beta chain) sequence. This sample is part of a study of blood T cell repertoires in COVID-19. Background on the study: Acute and convalescent COVID-19 specimens originated in the United States, Italy and Spain. Sources were T cells, B-cell-depleted T cells, or PBMCs; the material itself was cDNA or gDNA.

Original processing methods: Using reference gene primer amplification, nucleated cell counts were estimated. Using immunoSEQ multiplex PCR, the repertoire was profiled, and TCRdb retains in-frame clones only, with some absent. V and J calls and clone size are given by that table; D and trimming were obtained from the DNA. The sample holds around 370,000 clones, 91% seen once. V lost 4 bases, J lost 6 bases, and 14 bases lay in between. This CDR3 has 14 residues. The germline CDR1 and CDR2 sequences are LGHDT and YNNKEL (reference sequence). Sequencing was carried out using peripheral blood. This clonotype was obtained from a woman under 30 who had recovered from COVID-19. The gene calls are TRBV3-1 (or the pseudogene TRBV3-2) and TRBJ2-3; possible D gene TRBD2, 6 bases. The CDR3 bases are TGTGCCAGCAGCCCGGCAGCGGGCCCCGATACGCAGTATTTT. Translation: CASSPAAGPDTQYF.